The 16 T cell receptor beta chains below come from one sample, sequenced in a study of shared clonotypes between healthy human individuals. Here immunoSEQ multiplex PCR was the method, and the copy in TCRdb shows in-frame clones only, minus some. The sample records 490,000 or so clones, around 80% being singletons. Sequenced sample: PBMCs. The source is a woman aged 40 to 50 in good health. Some clones in this sample may be carry-over from other donors' samples.

V and J are TRBV6-5 and TRBJ1-4; 9 bases match TRBD1. Germline V lookup: CDR1 MNHEY, CDR2 SVGAGI. With 2 bases clipped from V and 4 bases from J, the junction kept 2 bases outside the gene matches. The CDR3 totals 15 residues. CDR3 region: CASSYRQGDNEKLFF. CDR3 bases: TGTGCCAGCAGTTACCGACAGGGGGATAATGAAAAACTGTTTTTT.

In the case of this clone: Within the sample, other DNA sequences also encode this same CDR3. This chain's CDR3 is CASSPNTGYEQYF. The CDR3 bases are TGTGCCAGCTCACCAAACACAGGCTACGAGCAGTACTTC. The V and J genes are TRBV18 and TRBJ2-5; D is perhaps TRBD1 (5 bases). The end of the DNA aligns better with TRBJ2-7, so the J call may be wrong. The germline gives CDR1 KGHSH, CDR2 LQKENI. The CDR3 spans 13 residues.

V is TRBV11-3 and J is TRBJ2-1; 7 bases are shared with TRBD2. V shed 3 bases, J shed 7 bases, and the junction held 9 bases outside the gene matches. The germline V gene has CDR1 SGHNT and CDR2 YENEEA. This CDR3 region has 15 residues. The CDR3 sequence is CASSLRAGIENEQFF. The CDR3 DNA is TGTGCCAGCAGCTTGAGAGCGGGAATCGAAAATGAGCAGTTCTTC.

This clone appeared once. The rearrangement uses TRBV5-1 and TRBJ2-1, with 10 bases fitting TRBD2. V lost 0 bases, J lost 6 bases, and 3 bases stayed unmatched. The CDR3 is made up of 15 amino acids. Germline CDR1 reads SGHRS; CDR2 reads YFSETQ. The CDR3 bases are TGCGCCAGCAGCTTGGGTAGCGGGAGGCTCAATGAGCAGTTCTTC. This codes for CASSLGSGRLNEQFF.

V and J are TRBV7-9 and TRBJ2-1; the match to TRBD1 covers 8 bases. Germline-derived CDR1 and CDR2 are SEHNR and FQNEAQ (reference sequence). J lost 5 bases, V lost 5 bases, and 8 bases had no gene match. The length of the CDR3 is 15 residues. The CDR3: CASSLGQGTNNEQFF. CDR3 DNA sequence: TGTGCCAGCAGCCTCGGACAGGGAACGAACAATGAGCAGTTCTTC.

The chain uses TRBV19 and TRBJ2-1; TRBD1 might be the D (7 bases). Germline CDR1 is LNHDA and CDR2 is SQIVND (reference sequence). The CDR3 is 14 amino acids. V was pared by 4 bases and J by 9 bases, with 16 bases between. CDR3 DNA: TGTGCCAGTAGTACGACGCGGGACAGCATTGAGCAGTTCTTC. The encoded protein is CASSTTRDSIEQFF.

V usage is TRBV5-1 and J usage is TRBJ1-2; 12 positions agree with TRBD1. The germline V gene encodes CDR1 SGHRS and CDR2 YFSETQ. The V gene end was trimmed by 2 bases and the J gene end by 6 bases; junction bases not matched to a gene: 8. This CDR3 comprises 16 residues. CDR3 protein: CASSLVPGQGADGYTF. DNA of the CDR3: TGCGCCAGCAGCTTAGTCCCGGGACAGGGGGCGGATGGCTACACCTTC.

The chain recombines TRBV7-9 with TRBJ2-1, with 11 bases matching TRBD2. The CDR3 spans 17 residues. Germline-derived CDR1 and CDR2 are SEHNR and FQNEAQ (reference sequence). V trimming: 1 base; J trimming: 5 bases; junction bases outside the gene matches: 7. This CDR3 reads CASSLGLGTSGNNEQFF. CDR3 sequence (DNA): TGTGCCAGCAGCTTAGGTCTTGGGACTAGCGGTAACAATGAGCAGTTCTTC. The variable domain in full, completed from reference TRBV7-9 and TRBJ2-1, reads DTGVSQNPRHKITKRGQNVTFRCDPISEHNRLYWYRQTLGQGPEFLTYFQNEAQLEKSRLLSDRFSAERPKGSFSTLEIQRTEQGDSAMYLCASSLGLGTSGNNEQFFGPGTRLTVL.

This clone was seen more than once but under ten times. J is TRBJ1-1 and V is TRBV19; unclear D gene. Trimming cost V 6 bases and J 0 bases, with 2 bases left between them. The CDR3 loop spans 11 amino acids. Germline V gene lookup returns CDR1 LNHDA and CDR2 SQIVND (reference sequence). The CDR3 here is CASSVNTEAFF. The DNA for the CDR3 is TGTGCCAGTAGCGTGAACACTGAAGCTTTCTTT.

The CDR3 DNA sequence: TGTGCCAGCAGCAAAGAGATTGAACTAGCGGGTTCCTACGAGCAGTACTTC. It codes for CASSKEIELAGSYEQYF. The chain is built from TRBV21-1 and TRBJ2-7; TRBD2, the table's D call, lacks a check against the DNA. TRBV21-1 is a pseudogene. The CDR3 runs to 17 residues.

A single count supports this clone. This specimen includes other DNA sequences encoding the same CDR3. The CDR3 DNA sequence: TGTGCCAGCAGCGTGGGTGGATCCTACGAGCAGTACTTC. It yields the protein CASSVGGSYEQYF. The J gene is TRBJ2-7, the V gene TRBV9; D is ambiguous. This CDR3 has 13 residues. Germline-derived CDR1 and CDR2 are SGDLS and YYNGEE. Trimming removed 2 bases at V and 1 base at J, with 7 bases between. Full variable domain (missing parts from reference TRBV9 and TRBJ2-7): DSGVTQTPKHLITATGQRVTLRCSPRSGDLSVYWYQQSLDQGLQFLIQYYNGEERAKGNILERFSAQQFPDLHSELNLSSLELGDSALYFCASSVGGSYEQYFGPGTRLTVT.

This clone was observed a handful of times. The rearrangement links TRBV7-9 to TRBJ1-4, with D hard to call. The CDR3 length is 13 residues. Germline V lookup: CDR1 SEHNR, CDR2 FQNEAQ (reference sequence). V was pared by 5 bases and J by 7 bases, with 11 bases between. CDR3: CASSPVTGEKLFF. The CDR3 nucleotides are TGTGCCAGCAGCCCCGTCACCGGTGAAAAACTGTTTTTT.

This rearrangement joins TRBV4-1 to TRBJ1-6, with TRBD1 matching over 7 bases. The CDR3 is made up of 16 amino acids. Germline V gene lookup returns CDR1 MGHRA and CDR2 YSYEKL. The V segment lost 0 bases and the J segment 9 bases; nucleotides outside the gene matches: 8. CDR3 in DNA: TGCGCCAGCAGCCAAGATAACAGGGGAGGAGGTTCACCCCTCCACTTT. It codes for CASSQDNRGGGSPLHF.

This clone was counted between two and nine times. The rearrangement joins TRBV10-3 to TRBJ1-1; D is unclear. The CDR3 covers 16 residues. The germline V gene has CDR1 ENHRY and CDR2 SYGVKD. V lost 4 bases, J lost 3 bases, and 18 bases lay in between. The CDR3: CAISGAPREGDTEAFF. The CDR3 nucleotides are TGTGCCATCAGTGGGGCCCCCCGAGAGGGCGACACTGAAGCTTTCTTT.

This chain links TRBV5-5 with TRBJ2-1; the match to TRBD2 covers 13 bases. This CDR3 region has 15 residues. Germline lookup yields CDR1 SGHKS and CDR2 YYEKEE (reference sequence). The V segment lost 5 bases and the J segment 6 bases; nucleotides outside the gene matches: 5. This CDR3 reads CASRRGLAGFNEQFF. CDR3 sequence (DNA): TGTGCCAGCAGAAGGGGACTAGCGGGATTCAATGAGCAGTTCTTC.

This clone was seen repeatedly, ten times or more. J is TRBJ1-5 and V is TRBV19; no reliable D call. Germline loops: CDR1 LNHDA, CDR2 SQIVND (reference sequence). CDR3 length: 13 amino acids. Trimming took off 3 bases at V and 5 bases at J, with 8 bases between the two ends. The CDR3 loop reads CASSMSVDQPQHF. The CDR3 DNA sequence: TGTGCCAGTAGTATGAGTGTGGATCAGCCCCAGCATTTT. The whole variable domain, filled in from reference TRBV19 and TRBJ1-5, reads DGGITQSPKYLFRKEGQNVTLSCEQNLNHDAMYWYRQDPGQGLRLIYYSQIVNDFQKGDIAEGYSVSREKKESFPLTVTSAQKNPTAFYLCASSMSVDQPQHFGDGTRLSIL.